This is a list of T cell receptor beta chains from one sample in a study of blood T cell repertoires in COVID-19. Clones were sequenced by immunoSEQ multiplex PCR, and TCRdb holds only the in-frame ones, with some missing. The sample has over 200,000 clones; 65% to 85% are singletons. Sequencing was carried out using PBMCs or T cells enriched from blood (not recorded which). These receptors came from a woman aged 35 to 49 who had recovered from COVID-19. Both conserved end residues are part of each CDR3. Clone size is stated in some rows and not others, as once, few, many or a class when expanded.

cdr3_aa: CATTKSGTYNEQFF
v_call: TRBV19
j_call: TRBJ2-1
clone_size: NA

cdr3_aa: CASSAHIAGVSPFF
v_call: TRBV27
j_call: TRBJ2-1
clone_size: once

cdr3_aa: CASSVGGTEAFF
v_call: TRBV19
j_call: TRBJ1-1
clone_size: NA

cdr3_aa: CASSLSRGSDTQYF
v_call: TRBV27
j_call: TRBJ2-3
clone_size: NA

cdr3_aa: CASSWGDGWNQPQHF
v_call: TRBV6-2/TRBV6-3
j_call: TRBJ1-5
clone_size: NA

cdr3_aa: CASSFVNTGELFF
v_call: TRBV6-5
j_call: TRBJ2-2
clone_size: NA

cdr3_aa: CASRVDRSADTQYF
v_call: TRBV2
j_call: TRBJ2-3
clone_size: NA

cdr3_aa: CASSLDRAETQYF
v_call: TRBV11-2
j_call: TRBJ2-5
clone_size: NA

cdr3_aa: CASAQGVGETQYF
v_call: TRBV28
j_call: TRBJ2-5
clone_size: NA

cdr3_aa: CASSPDGGSRNEQFF
v_call: TRBV19
j_call: TRBJ2-1
clone_size: few

cdr3_aa: CASSPPSRAGNTIYF
v_call: TRBV18
j_call: TRBJ1-3
clone_size: NA

cdr3_aa: CASSHFRGQGGRDTEAFF
v_call: TRBV14
j_call: TRBJ1-1
clone_size: NA

cdr3_aa: CASSLDILAPADEQYF
v_call: TRBV5-1
j_call: TRBJ2-7
clone_size: NA

cdr3_aa: CASSFDYPGVNEQFF
v_call: TRBV7-2
j_call: TRBJ2-1
clone_size: NA

cdr3_aa: CASSSTVLGNTGELFF
v_call: TRBV11-3
j_call: TRBJ2-2
clone_size: NA

cdr3_aa: CASRRRGAHYEQYF
v_call: TRBV6-5
j_call: TRBJ2-7
clone_size: NA

cdr3_aa: CATSRSRTGAEETQYF
v_call: TRBV15
j_call: TRBJ2-5
clone_size: NA

cdr3_aa: CAWSGGQINEQFF
v_call: TRBV30
j_call: TRBJ2-1
clone_size: NA

cdr3_aa: CASSDRITYEQYF
v_call: TRBV3-1/TRBV3-2
j_call: TRBJ2-7
clone_size: once

cdr3_aa: CASSPKQGGGGNEQFF
v_call: TRBV5-1
j_call: TRBJ2-1
clone_size: NA

cdr3_aa: CASSPGTGGIWVEKLFF
v_call: TRBV4-2
j_call: TRBJ1-4
clone_size: once

cdr3_aa: CASSPLWRGRTGELFF
v_call: TRBV7-9
j_call: TRBJ2-2
clone_size: NA

cdr3_aa: CASSYFTVYTDTQYF
v_call: TRBV6-2/TRBV6-3
j_call: TRBJ2-3
clone_size: once

cdr3_aa: CASSDSRRPSEAFF
v_call: TRBV6-4
j_call: TRBJ1-1
clone_size: NA

cdr3_aa: CASSIGQGVYEQYF
v_call: TRBV19
j_call: TRBJ2-7
clone_size: NA

cdr3_aa: CSVGHRGRWAGELFF
v_call: TRBV29-1
j_call: TRBJ2-2
clone_size: NA

cdr3_aa: CASSRPGTSGNTGELFF
v_call: TRBV7-2
j_call: TRBJ2-2
clone_size: few

cdr3_aa: CATSDLTSSGSQTQYF
v_call: TRBV24-1
j_call: TRBJ2-5
clone_size: NA

cdr3_aa: CASSSTGSQGYPGELFF
v_call: TRBV28
j_call: TRBJ2-2
clone_size: NA

cdr3_aa: CASSWGQMNTEAFF
v_call: TRBV5-1
j_call: TRBJ1-1
clone_size: NA

cdr3_aa: CASNRDRGRETQYF
v_call: TRBV5-4
j_call: TRBJ2-5
clone_size: NA

cdr3_aa: CASSSDRGGYGEQYF
v_call: TRBV5-4
j_call: TRBJ2-7
clone_size: NA

cdr3_aa: CASSNYRDRDQPQHF
v_call: TRBV5-6
j_call: TRBJ1-5
clone_size: NA

cdr3_aa: CASSSTSDFPGQAETQYF
v_call: TRBV5-1
j_call: TRBJ2-5
clone_size: NA

cdr3_aa: CASSEKGLVGYNEQFF
v_call: TRBV6-1
j_call: TRBJ2-1
clone_size: NA

cdr3_aa: CASTLGGTQYF
v_call: TRBV5-1
j_call: TRBJ2-3
clone_size: NA

cdr3_aa: CASSLLTGVGTIYF
v_call: TRBV7-2
j_call: TRBJ1-3
clone_size: NA

cdr3_aa: CASSSRLRDTQYF
v_call: TRBV27
j_call: TRBJ2-3
clone_size: NA

cdr3_aa: CASSGGVKKLFF
v_call: TRBV28
j_call: TRBJ1-4
clone_size: NA

cdr3_aa: CASSVRRGNQPQHF
v_call: TRBV27
j_call: TRBJ1-5
clone_size: many

cdr3_aa: CASRGGSGEQFF
v_call: TRBV9
j_call: TRBJ2-1
clone_size: NA

cdr3_aa: CASNRGLEETQYF
v_call: TRBV28
j_call: TRBJ2-5
clone_size: NA

cdr3_aa: CASSQDAVAGGPISEQYF
v_call: TRBV4-1
j_call: TRBJ2-7
clone_size: NA

cdr3_aa: CASSRPERGNTIYF
v_call: TRBV5-4
j_call: TRBJ1-3
clone_size: NA

cdr3_aa: CASSILYGELFF
v_call: TRBV19
j_call: TRBJ2-2
clone_size: few

cdr3_aa: CASSLEQGPEAFF
v_call: TRBV5-1
j_call: TRBJ1-1
clone_size: few

cdr3_aa: CASSIGGDGGYGYTF
v_call: TRBV19
j_call: TRBJ1-2
clone_size: once

cdr3_aa: CASSLGLAGTAQFF
v_call: TRBV5-1
j_call: TRBJ2-1
clone_size: NA

cdr3_aa: CSVSRNEQFF
v_call: TRBV29-1
j_call: TRBJ2-1
clone_size: once

cdr3_aa: CAWVLSTEAFF
v_call: TRBV30
j_call: TRBJ1-1
clone_size: NA

cdr3_aa: CASSSGTAQETQYF
v_call: TRBV7-9
j_call: TRBJ2-5
clone_size: once

cdr3_aa: CSVGVDRGYNYGYTF
v_call: TRBV29-1
j_call: TRBJ1-2
clone_size: NA

cdr3_aa: CAWEGNTEAFF
v_call: TRBV30
j_call: TRBJ1-1
clone_size: NA

cdr3_aa: CASSLSYPLNEKLFF
v_call: TRBV27
j_call: TRBJ1-4
clone_size: once

cdr3_aa: CASSLVARGHSYEQYF
v_call: TRBV7-9
j_call: TRBJ2-7
clone_size: NA

cdr3_aa: CASSSPPRVREHTIYF
v_call: TRBV11-2
j_call: TRBJ1-3
clone_size: NA

cdr3_aa: CASSLRLAGDNEQFF
v_call: TRBV11-2
j_call: TRBJ2-1
clone_size: NA

cdr3_aa: CSVRTGRGQPQHF
v_call: TRBV29-1
j_call: TRBJ1-5
clone_size: NA

cdr3_aa: CASTERAYNTEAFF
v_call: TRBV28
j_call: TRBJ1-1
clone_size: NA